Below are 24 T cell receptor beta chains sequenced from a single sample in a study of cytomegalovirus exposure and HLA in healthy donors. Researchers ran the PCR with 60 Vbeta and 13 Jbeta primers. The method was immunoSEQ multiplex PCR; TCRdb's version includes in-frame clones alone and lacks a portion of them. The sample lists fewer than 150,000 clones, around 79% occurring once. The sample consisted of PBMCs. The receptors stem from a man aged 35 to 55 in good health and CMV-seropositive.

This clone showed up just once. This chain connects TRBV2 to TRBJ1-1, with D possibly TRBD1 on 5 matching bases. Trimming left V 7 bases short and J 1 base short, with 10 bases between. Germline V lookup: CDR1 SNHLY, CDR2 FYNNEI. The CDR3 extends over 13 amino acids. The CDR3 region has the DNA TGTGCCAGCATGAATGACAGGAACACTGAAGCTTTCTTT. Translated, it gives CASMNDRNTEAFF.

This clone was counted once. This sequence joins TRBV6-1 and TRBJ2-7; the match to TRBD2 covers 8 bases. Germline V gives CDR1 MNHNS, CDR2 SASEGT. CDR3 size: 14 residues. Unmatched junction bases numbered 7, after V lost 7 bases and J lost 2 bases. CDR3 sequence (DNA): TGTGCCAGCATCAGTGGAGCGGGAGCCTACGAGCAGTACTTC. Translated: CASISGAGAYEQYF.

The chain is built from TRBV7-3 and TRBJ2-2; D gene uncertain. Per germline, CDR1 SGHTA and CDR2 FQGTGA. CDR3 length equals 13 residues. V was trimmed by 5 bases and J by 8 bases, leaving 12 bases between them. CDR3 in amino acids: CASSPRVLGELFF. The DNA for the CDR3 is TGTGCCAGCAGCCCTCGGGTGTTGGGGGAGCTGTTTTTT.

This clone has a single count. CDR3 DNA: TGTGCCAGTAGTAGCGGACAGGGGGCTCCCTATGGCTACACCTTC. Its protein is CASSSGQGAPYGYTF. The chain employs TRBV19 and TRBJ1-2, with 11 positions matching TRBD1. Trimming took 4 bases from V and 4 from J; bases not matched to a gene: 5. Germline values: CDR1 LNHDA, CDR2 SQIVND (reference sequence). There are 15 residues in the CDR3.

V and J are TRBV29-1 and TRBJ2-7; 10 bases agree with TRBD1. This CDR3 has 13 residues. Germline trimming cut 4 bases from V and 5 bases from J; bases unmatched to any gene: 5. Germline loops: CDR1 SQVTM, CDR2 ANQGSEA. The CDR3 here is CSVAGQGYHEQYF. The CDR3 bases are TGCAGCGTTGCGGGACAGGGGTACCACGAGCAGTACTTC.

The chain recombines TRBV14 with TRBJ2-5; tentative D call: TRBD2 (5 bases). This CDR3 has 15 residues. The V and J ends lost 0 bases and 4 bases respectively, with 12 bases between them. CDR1 and CDR2 from the germline V gene are SGHDN and FVKESK. The CDR3, as DNA: TGTGCCAGCAGCCAAGATCGTATGGGAGCAGAGACCCAGTACTTC. It specifies CASSQDRMGAETQYF.

V is TRBV6-1 and J is TRBJ1-5; the D gene is possibly TRBD1 (5 bases). V gave up 6 bases and J gave up 4 bases, with 16 bases separating them. The CDR3 is 15 amino acids. In germline, CDR1 is MNHNS, CDR2 SASEGT. CDR3 DNA sequence: TGTGCCAGCAGCATTCGGGGGTTAGGAAATCAGCCCCAGCATTTT. This translates into CASSIRGLGNQPQHF.

V gene TRBV6-1 combines with J gene TRBJ1-2; the match to TRBD1 covers 7 bases. The CDR3 has 16 amino acids. J gave up 3 bases and V 0 bases, and 7 bases lay outside the gene matches. Looked up from germline, CDR1 is MNHNS and CDR2 is SASEGT. CDR3 residues: CASSEAAGGTHYGYTF. The CDR3 DNA reads TGTGCCAGCAGTGAAGCGGCAGGGGGGACTCACTATGGCTACACCTTC.

This clone was counted only a few times. V gene TRBV6-6 combines with J gene TRBJ1-2; D is ambiguous. Per germline, CDR1 MNHNY and CDR2 SVGAGI (reference sequence). The V and J ends lost 2 bases and 3 bases respectively, with 7 bases between them. The CDR3 is made up of 13 amino acids. The CDR3 coding sequence is TGTGCCAGCAGTTACGGGGAGGACTATGGCTACACCTTC. Its protein is CASSYGEDYGYTF.

The CDR3 DNA is TGTGCCAGCAGCCAAGATCCGGGGGAGGTCCTCTACGAGCAGTACTTC. It encodes CASSQDPGEVLYEQYF. This chain links TRBV4-2 with TRBJ2-7, with a tentative D call TRBD2 (6 bases). This CDR3 is built from 16 residues. V lost 0 bases, J lost 3 bases, and 15 bases lay in between. Looked up from germline, CDR1 is LGHNA and CDR2 is YNFKEQ.

V and J are TRBV7-3 and TRBJ2-7, with D perhaps matching TRBD1 (6 bases). There are 16 residues in the CDR3. Germline V CDR1 and CDR2: SGHTA, FQGTGA. Trimming cost V 1 base and J 2 bases, with 15 bases left between them. The CDR3 sequence is CASSLSANDRTYEQYF. CDR3 DNA sequence: TGTGCCAGCAGCTTAAGCGCCAACGACAGGACCTACGAGCAGTACTTC.

The chain employs TRBV30 and TRBJ2-3; the match to TRBD1 covers 10 bases. The CDR3 contains 14 residues. J was trimmed by 2 bases and V by 6 bases; bases with no gene match: 5. Germline-derived CDR1 and CDR2 are GTSNPN and SVGIG (reference sequence). The CDR3 spells CACRQGANTDTQYF. CDR3 DNA: TGTGCCTGTCGACAGGGGGCTAACACAGATACGCAGTATTTT.

This chain joins TRBV16 and TRBJ1-1; TRBD1 matches 7 bases. Germline CDR1 is KGHSY and CDR2 is FQNENV. The CDR3 covers 13 residues. Losses at the gene ends were 6 bases for V and 0 bases for J; bases not matched to a gene: 1. The chain's CDR3 is CASRQGLNTEAFF. CDR3 sequence (DNA): TGTGCCAGCAGACAGGGGTTGAACACTGAAGCTTTCTTT. Full variable domain (outside the CDR3, taken from reference TRBV16 and TRBJ1-1): GEEVAQTPKHLVRGEGQKAKLYCAPIKGHSYVFWYQQVLKNEFKFLISFQNENVFDETGMPKERFSAKCLPNSPCSLEIQATKLEDSAVYFCASRQGLNTEAFFGQGTRLTVV.

The V call is TRBV6-1, the J call TRBJ1-1; the D gene is possibly TRBD1 (5 bases). CDR3 length: 14 amino acids. Deletions cut 4 bases from V and 4 bases from J, with 13 bases between. Germline V gives CDR1 MNHNS, CDR2 SASEGT. The CDR3 DNA is TGTGCCAGCAGTGGGGGCCAGGTGGTCACTGAAGCTTTCTTT. This translates into CASSGGQVVTEAFF.

The chain combines TRBV5-5 with TRBJ1-1; the D is unclear. Germline-derived CDR1 and CDR2 are SGHKS and YYEKEE (reference sequence). Trimming cost V 1 base and J 4 bases, with 11 bases left between them. The CDR3 has 14 amino acids. The CDR3 is CASSLRSGSTEAFF. CDR3 DNA sequence: TGTGCCAGCAGCTTGCGCTCGGGTAGCACTGAAGCTTTCTTT.

This chain joins TRBV10-1 and TRBJ1-3; D ambiguous. Germline CDR1 WNHNN, CDR2 SYGVQD (reference sequence). V was pared by 6 bases and J by 0 bases, with 12 bases between. This CDR3 comprises 15 residues. CDR3 bases: TGCGCCAGCAGCGCGGGCCTCGACTCTGGAAACACCATATATTTT. This codes for CASSAGLDSGNTIYF.

CDR3 protein: CSARHSYGYTF. In DNA form, the CDR3 reads TGCAGTGCTAGGCACAGCTATGGCTACACCTTC. V is TRBV20-1 and J is TRBJ1-2, with D unclear. The ends were cut back, 3 bases at V and 4 bases at J, with 6 bases in the middle. The CDR3 is 11 amino acids. Germline V gene lookup returns CDR1 DFQATT and CDR2 SNEGSKA (reference sequence).

This clone was counted only a few times. CDR3 in DNA: TGCGCCAGCAGCTTGCGGGACAGCTACAATGAGCAGTTCTTC. Translated, it gives CASSLRDSYNEQFF. This chain uses TRBV5-1 with TRBJ2-1; 7 bases agree with TRBD1. Trimming cost V 1 base and J 3 bases; bases outside gene matches: 1. The CDR3 is 14 residues long. The V gene's germline CDR1 is SGHRS and CDR2 YFSETQ.

This clone was counted a few times. J is TRBJ2-3 and V is TRBV5-4; possible D gene TRBD2, 6 bases. The V gene lost 3 bases and the J gene lost 2 bases, with 7 bases spanning the gap. The CDR3 extends over 13 amino acids. Per germline, CDR1 SGHNT and CDR2 YYREEE (reference sequence). CDR3 loop: CASSWDFTDTQYF. The CDR3 region has the DNA TGTGCCAGCAGCTGGGACTTCACAGATACGCAGTATTTT.

The chain links TRBV28 to TRBJ1-6; 11 bases align to TRBD1. Germline CDR1 is MDHEN and CDR2 is SYDVKM. CDR3 length: 15 amino acids. V lost 4 bases and J lost 10; bases outside the gene matches: 6. CDR3 nucleotide sequence: TGTGCCAGCAGTTACGGACAGGGGGCAAGATCACCCCTCCACTTT. Translated: CASSYGQGARSPLHF.

This clone occurred once. This chain's CDR3 is CASSQGGAGGQETQYF. The CDR3, as DNA: TGTGCCAGCAGCCAAGGGGGAGCGGGAGGGCAGGAGACCCAGTACTTC. The chain combines TRBV5-4 with TRBJ2-5, with 10 bases identical to TRBD2. Germline lookup yields CDR1 SGHNT and CDR2 YYREEE (reference sequence). The CDR3 runs to 16 residues. Unmatched junction bases numbered 11, after V lost 4 bases and J lost 5 bases.

This CDR3 reads CASSYSTGGKDEQYF. The CDR3 DNA reads as TGTGCCAGCAGTTACTCGACAGGGGGCAAGGACGAGCAGTACTTC. The chain employs TRBV6-5 and TRBJ2-7, with 10 bases fitting TRBD1. CDR1 and CDR2 from the germline V gene are MNHEY and SVGAGI. The V and J ends lost 0 bases and 5 bases, in that order; junction bases with no gene match: 4. The CDR3 covers 15 residues.

The chain has TRBV11-1 and TRBJ2-7, with no clear D. Between the trimmed V and J ends, which lost 4 bases and 5 bases, there was a span of 21 bases. The CDR3 covers 16 residues. The germline V gene has CDR1 SGHAT and CDR2 FQDESV (reference sequence). The CDR3 region has the DNA TGTGCCAGCAGCTCCAAGAAGGCGCTAGTATTCAACGAGCAGTACTTC. The encoded protein is CASSSKKALVFNEQYF.

Only one count was recorded for this clone. The chain joins TRBV5-4 to TRBJ2-7; D is possibly TRBD2 (5 bases). Looked up from germline, CDR1 is SGHNT and CDR2 is YYREEE (reference sequence). This CDR3 comprises 15 residues. Trimming pared 2 bases from V and 1 base from J, leaving 13 bases between. Here the CDR3 reads CASSLEGGFSYEQYF. The CDR3 DNA reads TGTGCCAGCAGCTTAGAGGGCGGGTTTTCCTACGAGCAGTACTTC.